This is a list of T cell receptor beta chains from one sample in a study of early T cells in non-severe SARS-CoV-2 infection. TCRdb reprocessed the 5' RACE reads via MiXCR and lists one record per CDR3 protein. The table shows over 100,000 distinct CDR3 sequences, with 10% to 15% occurring only once. The sequenced sample was whole blood. The receptors shown here come from an adult who was a healthcare worker with PCR-confirmed SARS-CoV-2 infection or an uninfected control (not recorded which). Both conserved end residues are part of each CDR3. A D gene is named only where the DNA matches it firmly. Clone size is not always given. Where it is, it says once, few, many or a class for expanded clones.

v_call: TRBV6-5
clone_size: few
j_call: TRBJ2-1
d_call: -
cdr3_nt: TGTGCCAGCAGTTACCCTAGCTTTGAAGATGAGCAGTTCTTC
cdr3_aa: CASSYPSFEDEQFF

v_call: TRBV27
clone_size: -
j_call: TRBJ1-2
d_call: -
cdr3_nt: TGTGCCAGCAGTTTAGGACTGCTCTATGGCTACACCTTC
cdr3_aa: CASSLGLLYGYTF

v_call: TRBV4-3
clone_size: -
j_call: TRBJ2-3
d_call: TRBD2
cdr3_nt: TGCGCCAGCAGCCAGGACCCTTGGCGGGAGGGCCCGGGGGGTACGCAGTATTTT
cdr3_aa: CASSQDPWREGPGGTQYF

v_call: TRBV10-2
clone_size: many
j_call: TRBJ1-1
d_call: TRBD1
cdr3_nt: TGCGCCAGCAGCCCTGGCAGGGGGGGGACTGAAGCTTTCTTT
cdr3_aa: CASSPGRGGTEAFF

v_call: TRBV11-2
clone_size: many
j_call: TRBJ2-1
d_call: -
cdr3_nt: TGTGCCAGCAGCCTCGACAGGCGGAGTGAGCAGTTCTTC
cdr3_aa: CASSLDRRSEQFF

v_call: TRBV7-9
clone_size: few
j_call: TRBJ2-3
d_call: -
cdr3_nt: TGTGCCAGCAGCTTAGGAAGTGGCCCCACAGATACGCAGTATTTT
cdr3_aa: CASSLGSGPTDTQYF

v_call: TRBV10-3
clone_size: few
j_call: TRBJ1-2
d_call: -
cdr3_nt: TGTGCCATCAGCGAGACAACCGGCCAAACGGGAGGCTACACCTTC
cdr3_aa: CAISETTGQTGGYTF

v_call: TRBV11-2
clone_size: -
j_call: TRBJ2-5
d_call: -
cdr3_nt: TGTGCCAGCAGCTTAACGCGGGAACCCTCGTACCAAGAGACCCAGTACTTC
cdr3_aa: CASSLTREPSYQETQYF

v_call: TRBV4-1
clone_size: -
j_call: TRBJ1-1
d_call: TRBD1
cdr3_nt: TGCGCCAGCAGCCGGACAGGGGAGAGGAACACTGAAGCTTTCTTT
cdr3_aa: CASSRTGERNTEAFF

v_call: TRBV6-1
clone_size: few
j_call: TRBJ2-5
d_call: -
cdr3_nt: TGTGCCAGCAGTGAATCCGAAGAGACCCAGTACTTC
cdr3_aa: CASSESEETQYF

v_call: TRBV7-9
clone_size: -
j_call: TRBJ2-1
d_call: -
cdr3_nt: TGTGCCAGCAGCTCTGCCAACTACAATGAGCAGTTCTTC
cdr3_aa: CASSSANYNEQFF

v_call: TRBV27
clone_size: few
j_call: TRBJ2-7
d_call: TRBD1
cdr3_nt: TGTGCCAGCAGCCAAAATCCGGGACAGGGTGAATACGAGCAGTACTTC
cdr3_aa: CASSQNPGQGEYEQYF

v_call: TRBV20-1
clone_size: few
j_call: TRBJ1-5
d_call: TRBD1
cdr3_nt: TGCAGTGCCAGGGGTCTTACAGGGGAGAGTAATCAGCCCCAGCATTTT
cdr3_aa: CSARGLTGESNQPQHF

v_call: TRBV20-1
clone_size: -
j_call: TRBJ1-2
d_call: -
cdr3_nt: TGCACCAAGACCCAGCAGGGCTACTCTGGCTACACCTTC
cdr3_aa: CTKTQQGYSGYTF

v_call: TRBV28
clone_size: few
j_call: TRBJ2-1
d_call: TRBD1
cdr3_nt: TGTGCCAGCAAACAAAGCCTGGACAGGGACATCAATGAGCAGTTCTTC
cdr3_aa: CASKQSLDRDINEQFF

v_call: TRBV15
clone_size: -
j_call: TRBJ2-7
d_call: -
cdr3_nt: TGTGCCACCAGCGGGAGAGCCTCCTACGAGCAGTACTTC
cdr3_aa: CATSGRASYEQYF

v_call: TRBV4-1
clone_size: many
j_call: TRBJ2-1
d_call: -
cdr3_nt: TGCGCCAGCAGCCCTCTTGCAGCGTCCAATGAGCAGTTCTTC
cdr3_aa: CASSPLAASNEQFF

v_call: TRBV12-3/TRBV12-4
clone_size: -
j_call: TRBJ2-1
d_call: -
cdr3_nt: TGTGCCAGCAGTCCCCTGAGGGAGAAAATCAATGAGCAGTTCTTC
cdr3_aa: CASSPLREKINEQFF

v_call: TRBV7-6
clone_size: few
j_call: TRBJ2-1
d_call: -
cdr3_nt: TGTGCCAGCAGCCAGACACTGCGAAATGAGCAGTTCTTC
cdr3_aa: CASSQTLRNEQFF

v_call: TRBV6-6
clone_size: -
j_call: TRBJ1-4
d_call: -
cdr3_nt: TGTGCCAGCAGTTACGTTCGGGAAAAACTGTTTTTT
cdr3_aa: CASSYVREKLFF

v_call: TRBV18
clone_size: many
j_call: TRBJ2-7
d_call: -
cdr3_nt: TGTGCCAGCTCACCACCAAATTACTCCTCCTACGAGCAGTACTTC
cdr3_aa: CASSPPNYSSYEQYF

v_call: TRBV18
clone_size: -
j_call: TRBJ1-1
d_call: -
cdr3_nt: TGTGCCAGCTCACCACTTGAGCTAGGGAACACTGAAGCTTTCTTT
cdr3_aa: CASSPLELGNTEAFF

v_call: TRBV4-3
clone_size: many
j_call: TRBJ2-5
d_call: -
cdr3_nt: TGCGCCAGCAGCCCATGGCGGGGAGAGACCCAGTACTTC
cdr3_aa: CASSPWRGETQYF

v_call: TRBV23-1
clone_size: -
j_call: TRBJ1-5
d_call: -
cdr3_nt: TGCGCCAGCAGTCGAGACGAAGACGATCAGCCCCAGCATTTT
cdr3_aa: CASSRDEDDQPQHF

v_call: TRBV5-1
clone_size: many
j_call: TRBJ2-7
d_call: -
cdr3_nt: TGCGCCAGCAGCAGCTCCCCCCGGGGAGCCGACCATTACTTC
cdr3_aa: CASSSSPRGADHYF

v_call: TRBV7-9
clone_size: -
j_call: TRBJ2-1
d_call: TRBD2
cdr3_nt: TGTGCCAGCAGCTTATCTGCGGCGGGAGGGGGTGAGCAGTTCTTC
cdr3_aa: CASSLSAAGGGEQFF

v_call: TRBV20-1
clone_size: many
j_call: TRBJ2-2
d_call: TRBD2
cdr3_nt: TGCAGTGCTAGAGTCCGGGAGGGCGACACCGGGGAGCTGTTTTTT
cdr3_aa: CSARVREGDTGELFF

v_call: TRBV28
clone_size: few
j_call: TRBJ2-5
d_call: -
cdr3_nt: TGTGCCAGCATCCAAAGCGGAGCGGAGACCCAGTACTTC
cdr3_aa: CASIQSGAETQYF

v_call: TRBV10-3
clone_size: few
j_call: TRBJ2-3
d_call: TRBD2
cdr3_nt: TGTGCCATCGGGATGGTTCGGGTCATGACTAGCGGGAGCCTAAGCACAGATACGCAGTATTTT
cdr3_aa: CAIGMVRVMTSGSLSTDTQYF

v_call: TRBV29-1
clone_size: many
j_call: TRBJ1-2
d_call: TRBD1
cdr3_nt: TGCAGCGCTTGGGATCGGACAGGGGGGAACGGCTACACCTTC
cdr3_aa: CSAWDRTGGNGYTF

v_call: TRBV3-1
clone_size: many
j_call: TRBJ2-7
d_call: -
cdr3_nt: TGTGCCAGCAGCCAAGATTATTCTAGCTCCTACGAGCAGTACTTC
cdr3_aa: CASSQDYSSSYEQYF

v_call: TRBV10-3
clone_size: many
j_call: TRBJ2-2
d_call: -
cdr3_nt: TGTGCCGGGGGACGGGACGCTAACACCGGGGAGCTGTTTTTT
cdr3_aa: CAGGRDANTGELFF

v_call: TRBV20-1
clone_size: -
j_call: TRBJ1-2
d_call: -
cdr3_nt: TGCAGTGCCGGCAGTGACACTCTCTATGGCTACACCTTC
cdr3_aa: CSAGSDTLYGYTF

v_call: TRBV12-3/TRBV12-4
clone_size: -
j_call: TRBJ1-5
d_call: TRBD1
cdr3_nt: TGTGCCAGCAGTGAGGGGGCCGGAAAGCCCCAGCATTTT
cdr3_aa: CASSEGAGKPQHF

v_call: TRBV12-3/TRBV12-4
clone_size: few
j_call: TRBJ2-3
d_call: -
cdr3_nt: TGTGCCAGCAGTTCGGGACAAGACACAGATACGCAGTATTTT
cdr3_aa: CASSSGQDTDTQYF

v_call: TRBV20-1
clone_size: -
j_call: TRBJ2-5
d_call: -
cdr3_nt: TGCAGTGCTAGGAAAGGGAGTGTGGAGACCCAGTACTTC
cdr3_aa: CSARKGSVETQYF

v_call: TRBV5-1
clone_size: -
j_call: TRBJ2-1
d_call: -
cdr3_nt: TGCGCCAGCAGCTTGAGGACTGACAATGAGCAGTTCTTC
cdr3_aa: CASSLRTDNEQFF

v_call: TRBV19
clone_size: -
j_call: TRBJ2-1
d_call: -
cdr3_nt: TGTGCCAGTAAATTCGACTCGCGAGGGTTAAGCTCCTACAATGAGCAGTTCTTC
cdr3_aa: CASKFDSRGLSSYNEQFF

v_call: TRBV29-1
clone_size: -
j_call: TRBJ2-7
d_call: TRBD1
cdr3_nt: TGCAGCGTTGAGGGGACAGTCCCCTACGAGCAGTACTTC
cdr3_aa: CSVEGTVPYEQYF

v_call: TRBV4-1
clone_size: many
j_call: TRBJ2-7
d_call: -
cdr3_nt: TGCGCCAGCAGCCAACTGACAGGAAGTTTTTACGAGCAGTACTTC
cdr3_aa: CASSQLTGSFYEQYF

v_call: TRBV28
clone_size: many
j_call: TRBJ2-7
d_call: -
cdr3_nt: TGTGCCAGCAGTGGGGTCACTAATGACGGGCGTGGCGAGCAGTACTTC
cdr3_aa: CASSGVTNDGRGEQYF

v_call: TRBV18
clone_size: many
j_call: TRBJ2-6
d_call: TRBD1
cdr3_nt: TGTGCCAGCTCACCGGGACAGGGGGCGAGTGGGGCCAACGTCCTGACTTTC
cdr3_aa: CASSPGQGASGANVLTF